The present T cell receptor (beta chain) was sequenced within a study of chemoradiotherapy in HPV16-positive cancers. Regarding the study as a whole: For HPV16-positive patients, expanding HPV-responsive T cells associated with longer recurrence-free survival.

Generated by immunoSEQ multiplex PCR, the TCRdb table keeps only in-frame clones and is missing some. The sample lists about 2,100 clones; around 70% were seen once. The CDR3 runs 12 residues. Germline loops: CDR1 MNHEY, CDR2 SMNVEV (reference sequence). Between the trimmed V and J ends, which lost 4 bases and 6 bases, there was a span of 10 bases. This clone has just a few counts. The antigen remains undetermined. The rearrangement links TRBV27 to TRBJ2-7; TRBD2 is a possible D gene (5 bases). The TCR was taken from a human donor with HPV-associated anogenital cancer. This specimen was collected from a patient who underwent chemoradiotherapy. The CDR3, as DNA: TGTGCCAGCAGTTCGGGGATTTCCGAGCAGTACTTC. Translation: CASSSGISEQYF.